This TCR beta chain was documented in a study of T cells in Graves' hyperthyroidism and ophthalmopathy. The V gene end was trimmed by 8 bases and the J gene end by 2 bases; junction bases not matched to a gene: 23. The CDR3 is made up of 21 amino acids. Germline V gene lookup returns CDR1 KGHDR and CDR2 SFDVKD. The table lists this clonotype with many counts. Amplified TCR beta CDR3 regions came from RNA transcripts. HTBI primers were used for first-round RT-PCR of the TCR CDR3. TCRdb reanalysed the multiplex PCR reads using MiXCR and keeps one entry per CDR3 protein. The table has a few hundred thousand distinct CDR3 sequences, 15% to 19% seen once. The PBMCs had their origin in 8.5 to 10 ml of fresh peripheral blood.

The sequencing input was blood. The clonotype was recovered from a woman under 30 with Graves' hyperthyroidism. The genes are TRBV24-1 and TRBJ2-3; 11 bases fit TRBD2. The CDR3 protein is CATTVGLAGSINRPPTDTQYF. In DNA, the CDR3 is TGTGCCACCACCGTCGGACTAGCGGGCAGCATAAACCGACCTCCCACAGATACGCAGTATTTT.